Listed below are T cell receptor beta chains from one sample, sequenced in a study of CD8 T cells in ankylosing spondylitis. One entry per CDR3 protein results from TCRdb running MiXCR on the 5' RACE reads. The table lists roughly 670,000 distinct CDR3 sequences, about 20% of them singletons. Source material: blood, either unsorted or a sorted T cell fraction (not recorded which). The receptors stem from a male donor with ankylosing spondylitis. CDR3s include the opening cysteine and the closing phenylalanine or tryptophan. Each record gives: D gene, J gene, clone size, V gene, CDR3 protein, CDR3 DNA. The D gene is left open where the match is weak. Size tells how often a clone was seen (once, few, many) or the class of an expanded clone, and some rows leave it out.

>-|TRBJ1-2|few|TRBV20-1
CSARDDSNYGYTF
TGCAGTGCTAGGGACGACAGTAACTATGGCTACACCTTC
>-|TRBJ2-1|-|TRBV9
CASSSGTIEQFF
TGTGCCAGCAGCTCTGGGACGATCGAGCAGTTCTTC
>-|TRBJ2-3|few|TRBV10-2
CASSENTGDTQYF
TGCGCCAGCAGTGAAAATACGGGGGATACGCAGTATTTT
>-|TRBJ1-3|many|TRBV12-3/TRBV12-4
CASNLQGTGNTIYF
TGTGCCAGCAACCTCCAGGGGACTGGAAACACCATATATTTT
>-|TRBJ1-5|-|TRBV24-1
CATSDSGRDQPQHF
TGTGCCACCAGTGATTCGGGAAGGGACCAGCCCCAGCATTTT
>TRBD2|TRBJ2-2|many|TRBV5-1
CASSLRLAANTGELFF
TGCGCCAGCAGCTTGCGACTAGCGGCGAACACCGGGGAGCTGTTTTTT
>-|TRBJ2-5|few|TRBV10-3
CAISEGGISQETQYF
TGTGCCATCAGTGAGGGCGGAATATCCCAAGAGACCCAGTACTTC
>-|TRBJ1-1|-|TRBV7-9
CASSLRSSGNTEAFF
TGTGCCAGCAGCTTAAGATCTTCGGGGAACACTGAAGCTTTCTTT
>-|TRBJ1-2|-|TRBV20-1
CSAPLGKDGYTF
TGCAGTGCTCCCCTCGGGAAGGATGGCTACACCTTC
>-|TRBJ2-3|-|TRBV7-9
CASSLVRTSTDTQYF
TGTGCCAGCAGCTTAGTGCGGACTAGCACAGATACGCAGTATTTT
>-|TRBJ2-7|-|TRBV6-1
CASSRTTSSRVHEQYF
TGTGCCAGCAGCCGAACTACTAGCTCAAGGGTTCACGAGCAGTACTTC
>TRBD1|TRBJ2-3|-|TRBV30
CAWSQGTGGIDTQYF
TGTGCCTGGAGTCAGGGGACAGGGGGGATAGATACGCAGTATTTT
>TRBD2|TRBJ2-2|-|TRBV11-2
CASSSVAGGPGTGELFF
TGTGCCAGCAGCTCGGTAGCGGGAGGGCCGGGCACCGGGGAGCTGTTTTTT
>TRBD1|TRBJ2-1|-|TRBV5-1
CASSLGQGTGNEQFF
TGCGCCAGCAGCCTCGGACAGGGTACGGGGAATGAGCAGTTCTTC
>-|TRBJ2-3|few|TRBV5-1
CASSLGAGASTDTQYF
TGCGCCAGCAGCTTGGGTGCGGGGGCGAGCACAGATACGCAGTATTTT